Each of the 9 T cell receptor beta chains below was sequenced from the same sample in a study of blood T cells in healthy people across ages. Using a J-beta primer mix together with a sample-barcoded 5' primer, a second PCR was run for 7 to 11 cycles. MiXCR was run by TCRdb on the 5' RACE reads, yielding one entry per CDR3 protein. The data show about 1.4 million distinct CDR3 sequences, 55% to 75% seen once. The sequencing sample was made of blood. All receptors come from a man aged 18-30 years in good health.

CDR3 sequence: CASSFSGSVLNTQYF. DNA of the CDR3: TGTGCCAGCAGTTTTAGCGGGAGTGTGTTAAATACGCAGTATTTT. The rearrangement links TRBV27 to TRBJ2-3, with TRBD2 matching over 9 bases. V lost 3 bases, J lost 7 bases, and 8 bases stayed unmatched. Germline V lookup: CDR1 MNHEY, CDR2 SMNVEV (reference sequence). The CDR3 has 15 amino acids.

This chain uses TRBV7-2 with TRBJ2-4, with 9 positions matching TRBD2. TRBJ2-7 explains the end of the DNA better; the J call may be wrong. The CDR3 loop spans 16 amino acids. Germline V gene lookup returns CDR1 SGHTA and CDR2 FQGNSA. The CDR3 DNA is TGTGCCAGCAGCTTAGCGGTACTAGCGGGCTACAACGAGCAGTACTTC. The encoded protein is CASSLAVLAGYNEQYF.

The gene calls are TRBV11-2 and TRBJ2-3; D is possibly TRBD2 (6 bases). V lost 5 bases to trimming and J lost 4 bases, with 19 bases between them. Germline-derived CDR1 and CDR2 are SGHAT and FQNNGV. The CDR3 is 16 residues long. The CDR3 protein is CASSEQSGLRADTQYF. DNA for the CDR3: TGTGCCAGCAGCGAGCAAAGCGGACTACGGGCAGATACGCAGTATTTT.

This clonotype was picked up a small number of times. This chain links TRBV5-1 with TRBJ2-1, with 9 bases lining up with TRBD1. The V gene's germline CDR1 is SGHRS and CDR2 YFSETQ. This CDR3 comprises 15 residues. V lost 3 bases and J lost 4; bases outside the gene matches: 5. The CDR3 sequence is CASSSTGGEYNEQFF. As DNA, the CDR3 is TGCGCCAGCAGCTCAACAGGGGGCGAGTACAATGAGCAGTTCTTC.

This clonotype was detected once. The chain couples TRBV14 to TRBJ1-2, with D perhaps matching TRBD1 (6 bases). Germline assignment: CDR1 SGHDN and CDR2 FVKESK. Trimming removed 1 base from V and 9 bases from J, with 12 bases in between. This CDR3 has 13 residues. CDR3 region: CASSQAGGWSYTF. Written as DNA, the CDR3 is TGTGCCAGCAGCCAAGCGGGGGGCTGGAGCTACACCTTC.

The V and J genes are TRBV28 and TRBJ1-4; D perhaps matches TRBD1 (5 bases). Germline V gives CDR1 MDHEN, CDR2 SYDVKM. The V gene lost 2 bases and the J gene lost 6 bases, with 7 bases spanning the gap. CDR3 size: 13 residues. CDR3 in DNA: TGTGCCAGCAGTTTAGGGGACGATGAAAAACTGTTTTTT. This codes for CASSLGDDEKLFF.

The chain is built from TRBV20-1 and TRBJ2-1; tentatively, D is TRBD2 (5 bases). Trimming took 3 bases from V and 10 from J, leaving 16 bases between them. The CDR3 extends over 13 amino acids. The germline V gene encodes CDR1 DFQATT and CDR2 SNEGSKA (reference sequence). CDR3 DNA: TGCAGTGCTAGGTTCGGGAATCAGGCGGAGCAGTTCTTC. Protein sequence: CSARFGNQAEQFF.

The chain employs TRBV7-9 and TRBJ1-1; D is unclear. The CDR3 spans 13 residues. Trimming left V 3 bases short and J 8 bases short, with 13 bases between. The germline V gene encodes CDR1 SEHNR and CDR2 FQNEAQ (reference sequence). In nucleotides, the CDR3 is TGTGCCAGCAGCTTTGGCGGTAGAGAAGAAGCTTTCTTT. It is translated as CASSFGGREEAFF.

This clonotype was observed a handful of times. This chain connects TRBV20-1 to TRBJ2-3, with 10 bases fitting TRBD2. The CDR3 covers 16 residues. The germline V gene encodes CDR1 DFQATT and CDR2 SNEGSKA (reference sequence). V lost 6 bases, J lost 2 bases, and 11 bases stayed unmatched. CDR3 loop: CSAEGTSGTYTDTQYF. For the CDR3, the DNA is TGCAGTGCGGAGGGAACTAGCGGGACTTACACAGATACGCAGTATTTT.